Listed below are T cell receptor beta chains from one sample, sequenced in a study of shared clonotypes between healthy human individuals. The table came from immunoSEQ multiplex PCR; TCRdb's copy has only in-frame clones and leaves some out. The repertoire holds just over 2,000,000 clones, with approximately 94% as singletons. The source material was naive CD8+ T cells sorted from blood. Every receptor here comes from a young man in good health. The CDR3 runs from the conserved cysteine through the conserved F or W. Fields, in order: J gene, V gene, clone size, D gene, CDR3 protein, CDR3 DNA. The D gene is left open where the match is weak. The size of a clone is reported for some rows only, either as once, few or many, or as a class for expanded clones.

>TRBJ1-5|TRBV27|NA|NA
CASSLRGSNQPQHF
TGTGCCAGCAGTTTACGGGGATCCAATCAGCCCCAGCATTTT
>TRBJ2-7|TRBV2|NA|TRBD2
CASSELAGGPHEQYF
TGTGCCAGCAGTGAACTAGCGGGAGGGCCCCACGAGCAGTACTTC
>TRBJ1-2|TRBV13|NA|NA
CASSRPRESYGYTF
TGTGCCAGCAGCCGACCCCGGGAATCCTATGGCTACACTTTC
>TRBJ2-5|TRBV10-2|NA|TRBD2
CASSDREGPKETQYF
TGCGCCAGCAGTGATCGGGAGGGCCCCAAGGAGACCCAGTACTTC
>TRBJ2-1|TRBV29-1|NA|NA
CSVEGISLSSYNEQFF
TGCAGCGTTGAAGGAATTAGCTTGAGCTCCTACAATGAGCAGTTCTTC
>TRBJ2-7|TRBV7-9|NA|NA
CASSLAETGEGEQYF
TGTGCCAGCAGCTTAGCAGAGACAGGGGAGGGCGAGCAGTACTTC
>TRBJ2-1|TRBV18|NA|TRBD2
CASSPRTRYNEQFF
TGTGCCAGCTCACCCAGGACTAGGTACAATGAGCAGTTCTTC
>TRBJ1-6|TRBV29-1|NA|TRBD1
CSVGRDRNSPLHF
TGCAGCGTTGGGAGGGACAGGAATTCACCCCTCCACTTT
>TRBJ2-7|TRBV11-2|NA|NA
CASSYSYEQYF
TGTGCCAGCAGCTACTCCTACGAGCAGTACTTC
>TRBJ2-7|TRBV6-1|NA|NA
CASSEQPFEIYEQYF
TGTGCCAGCAGTGAACAGCCCTTCGAAATCTACGAGCAGTACTTC
>TRBJ1-1|TRBV6-1|NA|NA
CASSDGVYGTEAFF
TGTGCCAGCAGTGACGGGGTATACGGCACTGAAGCTTTCTTT
>TRBJ2-7|TRBV6-5|NA|TRBD2
CASSRLAGGYEQYF
TGTGCCAGTTCTCGACTAGCGGGAGGGTACGAGCAGTACTTC
>TRBJ2-1|TRBV27|once|TRBD2
CASSLGTSGSSYNEQFF
TGTGCCAGCAGTTTAGGGACTAGCGGGAGCTCCTACAATGAGCAGTTCTTC
>TRBJ2-7|TRBV7-9|NA|TRBD2
CASSSGTSLYEQYF
TGTGCCAGCAGCTCCGGGACTAGCCTATACGAGCAGTACTTC
>TRBJ2-3|TRBV10-2|NA|NA
CASTGLADTQYF
TGCGCCAGCACCGGACTGGCAGATACGCAGTATTTT
>TRBJ2-7|TRBV10-2|NA|TRBD1
CASCAGTGAAYEQYF
TGCGCCAGTTGTGCCGGGACAGGGGCCGCCTACGAGCAGTACTTC
>TRBJ2-1|TRBV10-1|NA|NA
CASSEDPGAWGNEQFF
TGCGCCAGCAGTGAGGATCCAGGGGCGTGGGGCAATGAGCAGTTCTTC
>TRBJ2-5|TRBV11-2|NA|NA
CASSFGDQETQYF
TGTGCCAGCAGCTTTGGGGACCAAGAGACCCAGTACTTC
>TRBJ1-6|TRBV11-2|few|TRBD1
CASSLGQAGGPLHF
TGTGCCAGCAGCCTGGGACAGGCGGGAGGACCCCTCCACTTT
>TRBJ2-7|TRBV27|NA|TRBD1
CASSYFGTGSPQYF
TGTGCCAGCAGTTATTTCGGGACAGGGTCCCCGCAGTACTTC
>TRBJ2-3|TRBV13|NA|NA
CASSLGVKDTQYF
TGTGCCAGCAGCTTAGGGGTAAAGGATACGCAGTATTTT